The 30 T cell receptor beta chains given below trace back to one sample, sequenced in a study of blood T cell repertoires in COVID-19. Assay used: immunoSEQ multiplex PCR; TCRdb lists only in-frame clones, some missing. Of about 190,000 clones listed, 78% are singletons. The specimen sequenced was peripheral blood. These receptors were collected from a woman older than 75 with active or convalescent COVID-19.

This clone has just a few counts. This chain connects TRBV20-1 to TRBJ2-7, with D perhaps TRBD2 (6 bases). CDR3 length: 13 amino acids. V lost 3 bases to trimming and J lost 1 base, with 10 bases between them. Germline CDR1 and CDR2: DFQATT and SNEGSKA (reference sequence). In nucleotides, the CDR3 is TGCAGTGCTAGTTCGGCGGGATCCTACGAGCAGTACTTC. Amino acid sequence: CSASSAGSYEQYF.

This clone was seen only once. This chain connects TRBV30 to TRBJ2-3; 8 positions agree with TRBD1. V was pared by 7 bases and J by 6 bases, with 6 bases of the junction left unmatched. There are 12 residues in the CDR3. Germline V CDR1 and CDR2: GTSNPN, SVGIG (reference sequence). The CDR3 sequence: CASSRDRDTQYF. In nucleotides, the CDR3 is TGTGCCTCGTCCCGGGACAGGGATACGCAGTATTTT.

CDR3 coding DNA: TGCGCCAGCAGCTTGCGGGATCCCCAAGAGACCCAGTACTTC. It yields the protein CASSLRDPQETQYF. This chain connects TRBV5-1 to TRBJ2-5; maybe TRBD2 (5 bases). Trimming cost V 1 base and J 1 base, with 8 bases left between them. The CDR3 extends over 14 amino acids. Germline assignment: CDR1 SGHRS and CDR2 YFSETQ.

This clone showed up just a few times. At one end the junction does not follow the germline gene, possibly because of a read error. CDR3 amino acids: CASIGRKGTCEGDSPLHF. CDR3 bases: TGTGCTAGCATCGGACGGAAAGGGACGTGCGAGGGGGATTCACCCCTCCACTTT. V is TRBV7-7 and J is TRBJ1-6; D is possibly TRBD1 (6 bases). From germline, CDR1 is SSHAT and CDR2 FNYEAQ (reference sequence). The CDR3 is 18 amino acids.

This clone was seen only a few times. V is TRBV27 and J is TRBJ2-7, with D perhaps matching TRBD1 (6 bases). Germline-derived CDR1 and CDR2 are MNHEY and SMNVEV (reference sequence). This CDR3 is built from 14 residues. Trimming pared 2 bases from V and 1 base from J, leaving 9 bases between. This chain's CDR3 is CASSLVRGSYEQYF. The CDR3 region has the DNA TGTGCCAGCAGTTTAGTTAGGGGGTCCTACGAGCAGTACTTC.

The chain uses TRBV5-1 and TRBJ1-2; D possibly corresponds to TRBD1 (6 bases). The germline V and J ends were trimmed by 4 bases and 4 bases, with 14 bases remaining between them. Germline V gene sequence: CDR1 SGHRS, CDR2 YFSETQ. The CDR3 totals 14 residues. The CDR3 loop is CASSPGVSLYGYTF. Written as DNA, the CDR3 is TGCGCCAGCAGCCCAGGGGTGAGTCTCTATGGCTACACCTTC.

This sequence joins TRBV7-2 and TRBJ2-3; TRBD2 matches at 9 bases. The V and J ends lost 6 bases and 0 bases, in that order; junction bases with no gene match: 10. The length of the CDR3 is 17 residues. The germline gives CDR1 SGHTA, CDR2 FQGNSA. This CDR3 is CASSFLRTSVSTDTQYF. The CDR3, as DNA: TGTGCCAGCAGTTTCCTTCGGACTAGCGTTAGCACAGATACGCAGTATTTT.

The chain has TRBV5-1 and TRBJ2-1; possible D gene TRBD1, 6 bases. V lost 0 bases and J lost 8, with 15 bases in between. The CDR3 runs to 15 residues. The germline V gene encodes CDR1 SGHRS and CDR2 YFSETQ. The CDR3 is CASSLGGQYFDEQFF. As DNA, the CDR3 is TGCGCCAGCAGCTTGGGGGGGCAGTATTTCGATGAGCAGTTCTTC.

The chain carries TRBV11-3 and TRBJ1-3; tentatively, D is TRBD1 (5 bases). The V gene lost 0 bases and the J gene lost 0 bases, with 9 bases spanning the gap. The CDR3 has 16 amino acids. Per germline, CDR1 SGHNT and CDR2 YENEEA. The CDR3 DNA is TGTGCCAGCAGCTTAGAGGGGGGACGCTCTGGAAACACCATATATTTT. As protein: CASSLEGGRSGNTIYF.

The genes are TRBV27 and TRBJ1-2, with D possibly being TRBD1 (6 bases). This CDR3 has 15 residues. In germline, CDR1 is MNHEY, CDR2 SMNVEV (reference sequence). Between the trimmed V and J ends, which lost 0 bases and 9 bases, there was a span of 17 bases. CDR3 amino acids: CASSLSPPLQGRYTF. CDR3 nucleotide sequence: TGTGCCAGCAGTTTATCCCCTCCTTTACAGGGCCGCTACACCTTC.

This clone was counted a single time. The rearrangement uses TRBV3-1 (or the pseudogene TRBV3-2) and TRBJ1-6; possibly TRBD1 for D (6 bases). Trimming pared 1 base from V and 9 bases from J, leaving 13 bases between. This CDR3 has 15 residues. CDR1 is LGHDT and CDR2 is YNNKEL in the germline V gene (reference sequence). CDR3 sequence: CASSQAGRGGSPLHF. The CDR3 coding sequence is TGTGCCAGCAGCCAAGCGGGGAGGGGGGGTTCACCCCTCCACTTT.

The V gene is TRBV24-1, the J gene TRBJ2-1, with 8 nucleotides matching TRBD2. CDR3 length equals 16 residues. Germline CDR1 reads KGHDR; CDR2 reads SFDVKD. The V gene end was trimmed by 3 bases and the J gene end by 4 bases; junction bases not matched to a gene: 7. CDR3 amino acids: CATSDLGGASYNEQFF. CDR3 bases: TGTGCCACCAGTGATCTCGGGGGGGCCTCTTACAATGAGCAGTTCTTC.

The table lists this clone with a few counts. V gene TRBV28 combines with J gene TRBJ1-4; no clear D gene. The CDR3 sequence is 14 residues long. Germline lookup yields CDR1 MDHEN and CDR2 SYDVKM. The ends were cut back, 2 bases at V and 5 bases at J, with 9 bases in the middle. The CDR3, as DNA: TGTGCCAGCAGTTTAGACATTATCAATGAAAAACTGTTTTTT. It is translated as CASSLDIINEKLFF.

J is TRBJ2-7 and V is TRBV18; tentative D call: TRBD1 (6 bases). The CDR3 is 13 amino acids. The V and J ends lost 2 bases and 6 bases respectively, with 11 bases between them. The germline gives CDR1 KGHSH, CDR2 LQKENI. The DNA of the CDR3 is TGTGCCAGCTCACCAAACAGGGTGGGCGAGCAGTACTTC. This sequence encodes CASSPNRVGEQYF.

The chain employs TRBV5-8 and TRBJ2-3; D may be TRBD1 (7 bases). Germline values: CDR1 SGHTS, CDR2 YDEGEE. This CDR3 has 15 amino acids. The V gene lost 4 bases and the J gene lost 2 bases, with 14 bases spanning the gap. CDR3 coding DNA: TGTGCCAGCAGCGGCGGGACAGCCATCACAGATACGCAGTATTTT. It encodes CASSGGTAITDTQYF.

The genes are TRBV19 and TRBJ1-5; the match to TRBD1 covers 8 bases. Germline CDR1 is LNHDA and CDR2 is SQIVND (reference sequence). The trim removed 10 bases at V and 0 bases at J, leaving 11 bases unmatched. CDR3 length equals 16 residues. DNA for the CDR3: TGTGCCACCCTGGACAGGGATCCTTATAGCAATCAGCCCCAGCATTTT. Amino acids: CATLDRDPYSNQPQHF.

The genes are TRBV5-4 and TRBJ2-3; the match to TRBD2 covers 7 bases. The CDR3 contains 16 residues. The germline gives CDR1 SGHNT, CDR2 YYREEE (reference sequence). V shed 2 bases, J shed 4 bases, and the junction held 10 bases outside the gene matches. CDR3 protein: CASSFGGIRGADTQYF. The CDR3 bases are TGTGCCAGCAGCTTCGGTGGTATACGGGGGGCAGATACGCAGTATTTT.

The CDR3 protein is CAWSNAGSGGRYF. In DNA form, the CDR3 reads TGTGCCTGGAGTAATGCAGGGAGCGGGGGAAGGTACTTC. The chain joins TRBV30 to TRBJ2-7; 8 positions match TRBD2. There are 13 residues in the CDR3. Germline CDR1 reads GTSNPN; CDR2 reads SVGIG (reference sequence). V lost 2 bases, J lost 12 bases, and 12 bases stayed unmatched.

This chain links TRBV19 with TRBJ2-2; maybe TRBD1 (6 bases). The CDR3 is made up of 15 amino acids. The V end lost 3 bases, the J end lost 6 bases, and 14 bases lay between the germline ends. CDR1 and CDR2 (germline): LNHDA, SQIVND (reference sequence). The CDR3 nucleotides are TGTGCCAGTAGTATTCTGGAAGGGGGAGCCGGGGAGCTGTTTTTT. It codes for CASSILEGGAGELFF.

The CDR3 spells CASSFARVEQGRLRNTIYF. The CDR3 DNA follows: TGTGCCAGCAGCTTCGCCAGGGTCGAACAGGGCCGGTTAAGAAACACCATATATTTT. The chain is built from TRBV7-9 and TRBJ1-3, with TRBD1 as a possible D gene (6 bases). Germline V gives CDR1 SEHNR, CDR2 FQNEAQ (reference sequence). V was cut by 3 bases and J by 5 bases, with 26 bases left in between. This CDR3 has 19 residues.

This clone occurred a few times. The chain recombines TRBV19 with TRBJ2-1; 7 bases match TRBD1. CDR1 and CDR2 from the germline V gene are LNHDA and SQIVND (reference sequence). The trim removed 9 bases at V and 1 base at J, leaving 6 bases unmatched. This CDR3 has 14 amino acids. The CDR3 sequence is CASRPRGSYNEQFF. CDR3 sequence (DNA): TGTGCCAGCCGCCCCAGGGGGTCCTACAATGAGCAGTTCTTC.

V is TRBV24-1 and J is TRBJ1-1, with 7 bases that match TRBD1. V trimming: 4 bases; J trimming: 2 bases; junction bases outside the gene matches: 9. The CDR3 totals 16 residues. Germline V gives CDR1 KGHDR, CDR2 SFDVKD. The CDR3 coding sequence is TGTGCCACCAGTGACAGCAGACAGGGCCCAAACACTGAAGCTTTCTTT. Its translation: CATSDSRQGPNTEAFF.

This clone has at least ten counts. This sequence joins TRBV11-2 and TRBJ1-2; tentatively, D is TRBD1 (5 bases). This CDR3 contains 13 residues. V was pared by 5 bases and J by 3 bases, with 10 bases between. The germline V gene has CDR1 SGHAT and CDR2 FQNNGV. CDR3 in amino acids: CASSPQADYGYTF. The CDR3 nucleotides are TGTGCCAGCAGCCCACAGGCGGACTATGGCTACACCTTC.

This chain uses TRBV28 with TRBJ1-5, with 8 bases aligning to TRBD1. The CDR3 runs 16 residues. V lost 7 bases to trimming and J lost 2 bases; unmatched junction nucleotides: 10. Germline loops: CDR1 MDHEN, CDR2 SYDVKM. The CDR3 is CASTLLGQGGNQPQHF. CDR3 nucleotides: TGTGCCAGCACCCTACTAGGACAGGGTGGCAATCAGCCCCAGCATTTT.

V usage is TRBV7-8 and J usage is TRBJ2-3; 8 bases are a match to TRBD2. Germline lookup yields CDR1 SGHVS and CDR2 FQNEAQ. J was trimmed by 2 bases and V by 2 bases; bases with no gene match: 9. The CDR3 loop spans 17 amino acids. CDR3 in amino acids: CASSLIRGGTLTDTQYF. The CDR3 bases are TGTGCCAGCAGCTTAATTCGGGGGGGAACCCTCACAGATACGCAGTATTTT.

This chain links TRBV4-1 with TRBJ2-5, with TRBD2 identical over 8 bases. The CDR3 runs 15 residues. J was trimmed by 5 bases and V by 0 bases; bases with no gene match: 5. The germline gives CDR1 MGHRA, CDR2 YSYEKL. CDR3 in amino acids: CASSQDPGGIETQYF. The CDR3 DNA reads as TGCGCCAGCAGCCAAGACCCGGGGGGGATTGAGACCCAGTACTTC.

The chain combines TRBV7-9 with TRBJ2-3; TRBD2 matches 16 bases. The CDR3 spans 16 residues. The junction had 2 bases not matched to a gene; V was cut back by 3 bases and J by 5 bases. Germline lookup yields CDR1 SEHNR and CDR2 FQNEAQ (reference sequence). CDR3 DNA sequence: TGTGCCAGCAGCTTGGGACTAGCGGGGGGGCGAGATACGCAGTATTTT. Its translation is CASSLGLAGGRDTQYF.

This clone was seen just once. The chain has TRBV7-6 and TRBJ2-3, with D possibly being TRBD1 (6 bases). Per the germline V gene, CDR1 is SGHVS and CDR2 is FNYEAQ. CDR3 size: 17 residues. Trimming took off 4 bases at V and 0 bases at J, with 17 bases between the two ends. The CDR3 here is CASSWGPVLQSTDTQYF. The CDR3 nucleotides are TGTGCCAGCAGCTGGGGGCCGGTTCTCCAAAGCACAGATACGCAGTATTTT.

V gene TRBV27 combines with J gene TRBJ2-7; D is unclear. The CDR3 sequence is 14 residues long. Germline-derived CDR1 and CDR2 are MNHEY and SMNVEV (reference sequence). Trimming took 6 bases from V and 7 from J, leaving 19 bases between them. The DNA for the CDR3 is TGTGCCAGCAGCCCAACCATGGCCCGGGTAGAGCAGTACTTC. Translated: CASSPTMARVEQYF.

Only one count was recorded for this clone. The V and J genes are TRBV14 and TRBJ2-3; D is uncertain. Trimming took off 7 bases at V and 4 bases at J, with 12 bases between the two ends. Germline CDR1 reads SGHDN; CDR2 reads FVKESK. This CDR3 is built from 13 residues. CDR3 region: CASKRLVPDTQYF. DNA of the CDR3: TGTGCCAGCAAACGGCTAGTTCCAGATACGCAGTATTTT.